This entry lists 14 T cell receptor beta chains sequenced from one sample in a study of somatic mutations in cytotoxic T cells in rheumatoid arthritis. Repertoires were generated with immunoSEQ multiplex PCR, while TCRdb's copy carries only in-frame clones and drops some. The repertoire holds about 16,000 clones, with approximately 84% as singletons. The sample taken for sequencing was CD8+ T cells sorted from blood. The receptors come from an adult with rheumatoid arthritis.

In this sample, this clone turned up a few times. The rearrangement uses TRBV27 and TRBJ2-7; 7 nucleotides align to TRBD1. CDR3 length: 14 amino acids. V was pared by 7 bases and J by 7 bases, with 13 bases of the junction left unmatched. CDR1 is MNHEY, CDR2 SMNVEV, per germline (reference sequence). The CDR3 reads CASKTRGQNFEQYF. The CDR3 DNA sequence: TGTGCCAGCAAGACAAGGGGACAGAACTTTGAGCAGTACTTC.

CDR3 sequence reads: CASSSVLNYEQYF. Written as DNA, the CDR3 is TGTGCCAGCAGCTCCGTACTAAACTACGAGCAGTACTTC. The chain links TRBV7-9 to TRBJ2-7; D gene uncertain. The germline V and J ends were trimmed by 4 bases and 3 bases, with 10 bases remaining between them. Germline-derived CDR1 and CDR2 are SEHNR and FQNEAQ (reference sequence). This CDR3 comprises 13 residues.

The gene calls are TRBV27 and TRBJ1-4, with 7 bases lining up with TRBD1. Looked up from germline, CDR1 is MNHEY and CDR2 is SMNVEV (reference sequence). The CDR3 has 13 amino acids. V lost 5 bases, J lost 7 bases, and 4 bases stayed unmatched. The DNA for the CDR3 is TGTGCCAGCAGTCCTTGGACAGGTGAAAAACTGTTTTTT. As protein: CASSPWTGEKLFF.

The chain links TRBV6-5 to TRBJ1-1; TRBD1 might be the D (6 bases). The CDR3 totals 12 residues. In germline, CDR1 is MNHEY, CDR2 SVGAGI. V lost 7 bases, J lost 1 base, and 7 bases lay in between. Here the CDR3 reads CASKQGNTEAFF. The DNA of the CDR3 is TGTGCCAGCAAACAGGGGAACACTGAAGCTTTCTTT.

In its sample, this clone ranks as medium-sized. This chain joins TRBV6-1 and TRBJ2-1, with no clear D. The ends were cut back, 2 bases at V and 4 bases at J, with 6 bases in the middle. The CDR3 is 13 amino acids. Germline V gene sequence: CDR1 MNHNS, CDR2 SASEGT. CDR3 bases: TGTGCCAGCAGTGAATTGGGTTACAATGAGCAGTTCTTC. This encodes CASSELGYNEQFF.

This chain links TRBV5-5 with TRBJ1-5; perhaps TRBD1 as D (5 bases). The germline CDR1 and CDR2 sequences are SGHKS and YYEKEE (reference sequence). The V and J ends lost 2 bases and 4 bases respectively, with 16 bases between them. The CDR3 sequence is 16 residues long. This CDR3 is CASSLGAARGNQPQHF. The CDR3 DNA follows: TGTGCCAGCAGCTTAGGCGCGGCGAGGGGAAATCAGCCCCAGCATTTT.

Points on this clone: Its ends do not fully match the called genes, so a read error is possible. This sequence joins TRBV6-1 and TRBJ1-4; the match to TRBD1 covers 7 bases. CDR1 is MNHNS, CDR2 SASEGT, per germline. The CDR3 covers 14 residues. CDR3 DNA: TGTGCCAGCAGGGAAGAACAGGGGTACGAAAAACTGTTTTTT. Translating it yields CASREEQGYEKLFF.

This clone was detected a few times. This chain's CDR3 is CAISGGGNSYEQYF. CDR3 nucleotides: TGTGCCATCAGTGGAGGAGGCAACTCCTACGAGCAGTACTTC. This chain uses TRBV10-3 with TRBJ2-7; D is perhaps TRBD2 (5 bases). The germline V gene has CDR1 ENHRY and CDR2 SYGVKD. Trimming pared 4 bases from V and 0 bases from J, leaving 10 bases between. The CDR3 length is 14 residues.

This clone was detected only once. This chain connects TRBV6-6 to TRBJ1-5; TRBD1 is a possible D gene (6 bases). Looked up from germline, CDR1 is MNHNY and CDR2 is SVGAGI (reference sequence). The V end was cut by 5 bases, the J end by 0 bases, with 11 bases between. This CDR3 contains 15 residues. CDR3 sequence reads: CASSTRGASNQPQHF. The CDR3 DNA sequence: TGTGCCAGCAGTACTCGGGGGGCTAGCAATCAGCCCCAGCATTTT.

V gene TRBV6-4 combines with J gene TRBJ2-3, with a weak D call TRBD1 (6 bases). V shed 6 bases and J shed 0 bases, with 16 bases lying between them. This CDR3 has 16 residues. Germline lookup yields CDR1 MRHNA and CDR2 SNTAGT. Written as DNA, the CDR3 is TGTGCCAGCAGCGGCTCTGGGGACACTAGCACAGATACGCAGTATTTT. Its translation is CASSGSGDTSTDTQYF.

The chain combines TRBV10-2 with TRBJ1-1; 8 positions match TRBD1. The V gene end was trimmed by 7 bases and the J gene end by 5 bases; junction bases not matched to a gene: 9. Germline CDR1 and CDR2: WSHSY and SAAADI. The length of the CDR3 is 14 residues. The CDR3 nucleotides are TGCGCCAGCACACTGGACAGGGTGGGTACTGAAGCTTTCTTT. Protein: CASTLDRVGTEAFF.

The CDR3 nucleotides read TGTGCCAGTAGTGCTCGGTCCGGGACCACCAATCAGCCCCAGCATTTT. Its translation is CASSARSGTTNQPQHF. This chain connects TRBV19 to TRBJ1-5; a possible D gene is TRBD1 (5 bases). Germline lookup yields CDR1 LNHDA and CDR2 SQIVND (reference sequence). V was trimmed by 5 bases and J by 3 bases, leaving 17 bases between them. There are 16 residues in the CDR3.

The CDR3: CASSQGGTGYQPQHF. CDR3 in DNA: TGCGCCAGCAGCCAAGGGGGGACAGGGTATCAGCCCCAGCATTTT. This chain links TRBV4-1 with TRBJ1-5; 9 bases map to TRBD1. This CDR3 has 15 amino acids. The germline V gene encodes CDR1 MGHRA and CDR2 YSYEKL. After removal of 1 base from V and 5 bases from J, the junction contained 3 bases not matched to a gene.

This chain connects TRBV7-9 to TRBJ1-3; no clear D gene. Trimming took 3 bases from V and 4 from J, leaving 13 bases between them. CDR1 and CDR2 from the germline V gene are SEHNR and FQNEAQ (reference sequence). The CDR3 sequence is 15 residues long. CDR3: CASSFLGGFGNTIYF. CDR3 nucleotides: TGTGCCAGCAGCTTTCTTGGTGGCTTCGGAAACACCATATATTTT.